This T cell receptor beta chain is from a study of T cell responses to AZD1222 COVID-19 vaccine. Germline lookup yields CDR1 MNHEY and CDR2 SMNVEV (reference sequence). The CDR3 has 17 amino acids. With 3 bases clipped from V and 10 bases from J, the junction kept 9 bases outside the gene matches. Method: immunoSEQ multiplex PCR; TCRdb's copy keeps in-frame clones and lacks some. This sample carries some 150,000 clones, about 87% of them seen once, and the ten largest clones take about 9%. Details on this clone: Its antigen is undetermined.

The study's findings and limits: After two AZD1222 doses, spike-specific TCR breadth and depth rose versus day 0. Baseline seropositives among AZD1222 recipients totaled only 5 or 6. Nearly half of spike-specific TCRs reportedly target variant regions that are unmutated in the B.1.351 and B.1.1.7 variants. CD4 TCRs covered the whole spike, strongest at regions 160-218 and 743-854.

V gene TRBV27 combines with J gene TRBJ2-1; TRBD2 agrees at 16 bases. The sequencing used peripheral blood, collected 28 days after the second AZD1222 dose. This receptor was obtained from an adult who received the AZD1222 COVID-19 vaccine. CDR3 protein: CASSFGTSGRAKREQFF. The CDR3 coding sequence is TGTGCCAGCAGTTTCGGGACTAGCGGGAGGGCGAAACGAGAGCAGTTCTTC.